A selection of T cell receptor beta chains follows, all from one sample in a study of shared clonotypes between healthy human individuals. The protocol was immunoSEQ multiplex PCR, while the TCRdb copy is restricted to in-frame clones and leaves out a portion. The sample has fewer than 3 million clones, about nine tenths seen once. The sample comprised naive CD4+ T cells from PBMCs. The receptors were sampled from a man aged 18 to 30 in good health. Some clones in this sample may be carry-over from other donors' samples. Each CDR3 is given with its conserved first and last residue. A D gene is named only where the DNA matches it firmly. Not every row has a clone size; where given, it reads once, few, many or a size class.

v_call	clone_size	d_call	j_call	cdr3_nt	cdr3_aa
TRBV5-1	.	TRBD2	TRBJ2-3	TGCGCCAGCAGCTTGGCCGGAGGCACTAGCGGAGGAACAGATACGCAGTATTTT	CASSLAGGTSGGTDTQYF
TRBV10-3	.	TRBD2	TRBJ2-1	TGTGCCATCAGTGAGTCGACCGGGAGGAATGAGCAGTTCTTC	CAISESTGRNEQFF
TRBV5-4	.	.	TRBJ1-1	TGTGCCAGCAGCTTGGGACGGCTAATTACGAACACTGAAGCTTTCTTT	CASSLGRLITNTEAFF
TRBV6-5	.	TRBD1	TRBJ2-1	TGTGCCAGCAGAGTGGACAGGAGTGAGCAGTTCTTC	CASRVDRSEQFF
TRBV4-1	once	TRBD1	TRBJ1-4	TGCGCCAGCAGCCAAATCGGGACAGGGAATGAAAAACTGTTTTTT	CASSQIGTGNEKLFF
TRBV5-5	.	.	TRBJ2-1	TGTGCCAGCAGCCTTTACAATGAGCAGTTCTTC	CASSLYNEQFF
TRBV29-1	.	TRBD2	TRBJ2-3	TGCAGCTTTGGACTAGCCGTATTCGCAGATACGCAGTATTTT	CSFGLAVFADTQYF
TRBV5-5	.	.	TRBJ1-5	TGTGCCAGCAGCTTATTCCAGGGATCCAATCAGCCCCAGCATTTT	CASSLFQGSNQPQHF
TRBV5-5	.	TRBD2	TRBJ2-1	TGTGCCAGCAGCTTGGGGTTAGCGGGCAATGAGCAGTTCTTC	CASSLGLAGNEQFF
TRBV10-1	.	.	TRBJ2-5	TGCGCCAGCAGTGGCGGCAGACTCGGCATGGAGATCCAGTACTTC	CASSGGRLGMEIQYF
TRBV18	.	.	TRBJ2-2	TGTGCCAGCTCACCGGACATACCGGGGTTAGGCGGGGAGCTGTTTTTT	CASSPDIPGLGGELFF
TRBV4-1	.	TRBD2	TRBJ2-1	TGCGCCAGCAGCCAACCACTAGCGGGAGATTATGAGCAGTTCTTC	CASSQPLAGDYEQFF
TRBV5-1	.	TRBD1	TRBJ1-4	TGCGCCAGCAGCTTGCAGGGACAGCCCAATGAAAAACTGTTTTTT	CASSLQGQPNEKLFF
TRBV10-3	.	TRBD2	TRBJ2-1	TGTGCCATCAGTGAACTAGCGGGAGGGGAGAATGAGCAGTTCTTC	CAISELAGGENEQFF
TRBV29-1	.	.	TRBJ1-4	TGCAGCGGGAGGGCGGGCCCGTCGAATGAAAAACTGTTTTTT	CSGRAGPSNEKLFF
TRBV7-6	.	.	TRBJ2-1	TGTGCCAGCAGCCCGCCTGAGGGACCCCGTGTGTTCTTC	CASSPPEGPRVFF
TRBV28	.	.	TRBJ1-2	TGTGCCAGCAGCGCGGGTTTTAGGGGCTATGGCTACACCTTC	CASSAGFRGYGYTF
TRBV9	.	.	TRBJ2-3	TGTGCCAGCAGCGTACGGCGACAGGAGGTGACAGATACGCAGTATTTT	CASSVRRQEVTDTQYF
TRBV6-1	.	TRBD2	TRBJ2-7	TGTGCCAGCAGTGGGAGCGGGAGCCCAAGCTCCTACGAGCAGTACTTC	CASSGSGSPSSYEQYF
TRBV6-6	.	.	TRBJ1-4	TGTGCCAGCAGTTACGAGACAGTCAATGAAAAACTGTTTTTT	CASSYETVNEKLFF
TRBV5-6	.	.	TRBJ2-7	TGTGCCAGCATCGAGAGGGGGGCCTACGAGCAGTACTTC	CASIERGAYEQYF
TRBV7-3	.	TRBD2	TRBJ2-3	TGTGCCAGCACCCTATCTGGTAGCGGGAGTAGGGATACGCAGTATTTT	CASTLSGSGSRDTQYF
TRBV18	.	TRBD2	TRBJ2-3	TGTGCCAGCTCACCACCGGGCGGGAGTCCCTATCGCGCAGATACGCAGTATTTT	CASSPPGGSPYRADTQYF
TRBV29-1	.	.	TRBJ1-6	TGCAGCGTTGGTGGGGAAAACAGGGCGCGTTCACCCCTCCACTTT	CSVGGENRARSPLHF
TRBV11-2	.	.	TRBJ2-7	TGTGCCAGCAGCCCCCGGGACTTTGCCTACGAGCAGTACTTC	CASSPRDFAYEQYF
TRBV23-1	.	.	TRBJ2-1	TGCGCCAGCAGTCAATCGATTCAGGGAGGTACGAATGAGCAGTTCTTC	CASSQSIQGGTNEQFF
TRBV6-4	.	TRBD1	TRBJ2-3	TGTGCCAGCAGTGACCGGGGACAGGTCACAGATACGCAGTATTTT	CASSDRGQVTDTQYF
TRBV5-1	.	TRBD2	TRBJ2-2	TGCGCCAGCAGCCACGATACTAGCGGCGGCACCGGGGAGCTGTTTTTT	CASSHDTSGGTGELFF
TRBV4-1	.	TRBD2	TRBJ2-1	TGCGCCAGCAGCCAAGTCGGGAGGAGGGTCTACAATGAGCAGTTCTTC	CASSQVGRRVYNEQFF
TRBV5-1	.	TRBD2	TRBJ2-3	TGCGCCAGCAGCTGGGGACTAGCGGGAGCAACGGCAGATACGCAGTATTTT	CASSWGLAGATADTQYF
TRBV19	.	TRBD2	TRBJ2-3	TGTGCCAGTAGTATGCCGGGAGCGGGAGGGCCGGGTGGAGATACGCAGTATTTT	CASSMPGAGGPGGDTQYF
TRBV19	few	TRBD1	TRBJ1-5	TGTGCCAGTAGTATTACAGGGGGCAACAATCAGCCCCAGCATTTT	CASSITGGNNQPQHF
TRBV5-1	.	TRBD2	TRBJ2-1	TGCGCCAGCAGTTCTAGCGGCAGCTCCTACAATGAGCAGTTCTTC	CASSSSGSSYNEQFF
TRBV6-1	.	.	TRBJ1-2	TGTGCCAGCAGTGAAGGGGTGATTAGCAACTATGGCTACACCTTC	CASSEGVISNYGYTF
TRBV28	.	TRBD2	TRBJ2-3	TGTGCCACCAACCCCTCCTTGGGACTAGCGGGAGGAGATACGCAGTATTTT	CATNPSLGLAGGDTQYF
TRBV2	.	.	TRBJ1-3	TGTGCCAGCAGTGTGAGGGGAGGAAACACCATATATTTT	CASSVRGGNTIYF
TRBV5-6	.	.	TRBJ1-3	TGTGCCAGCAGCTTCGGGTGGTCGGCTGGAAACACCATATATTTT	CASSFGWSAGNTIYF
TRBV7-9	.	.	TRBJ2-1	TGTGCCAGCAGCTTAGACCTAGCGCTCTACAATGAGCAGTTCTTC	CASSLDLALYNEQFF
TRBV5-8	.	.	TRBJ1-1	TGTGCCAGCAGCTTGCAACTTCTCCGAGGGGACACTGAAGCTTTCTTT	CASSLQLLRGDTEAFF
TRBV19	.	TRBD1	TRBJ1-2	TGTGCCAGTAGTATCACCGGGACAGGGGGCTATGGCTACACCTTC	CASSITGTGGYGYTF
TRBV6-5	.	.	TRBJ2-2	TGTGCCAGCAGCCCCACAGGGATAAACACCGGGGAGCTGTTTTTT	CASSPTGINTGELFF
TRBV28	few	TRBD1	TRBJ1-5	TGTGCCAGCAGCTACAGGGGGAATCAGCCCCAGCATTTT	CASSYRGNQPQHF
TRBV7-3	.	TRBD1	TRBJ2-5	TGTGCCAGCAGCGGGACAGGGGGCGGCGAGACCCAGTACTTC	CASSGTGGGETQYF
TRBV5-4	.	TRBD2	TRBJ2-2	TGTGCCAGCAGCCCCCTTAGCGGGAGGGCCGGTAACGGGGAGCTGTTTTTT	CASSPLSGRAGNGELFF
TRBV30	.	.	TRBJ2-6	TGTGCCTGGGGAGACTCACGCAGTGGTTCTGGGGCCAACGTCCTGACTTTC	CAWGDSRSGSGANVLTF
TRBV20-1	.	.	TRBJ2-3	TGCAGTGCGGGAGATACGCAGTATTTT	CSAGDTQYF
TRBV28	.	TRBD2	TRBJ2-1	TGTGCCAGCAGCCCCCCCCGGGGGGGGCGGGAGCAGTTCTTC	CASSPPRGGREQFF
TRBV4-1	once	.	TRBJ2-1	TGCGCCAGCAGCCAAGATAGACTACTTGAGCAGTTCTTC	CASSQDRLLEQFF
TRBV5-4	few	.	TRBJ1-2	TGTGCCAGCAGCTTGTCTGCAGCCGCGGGCTACACCTTC	CASSLSAAAGYTF
TRBV10-1	.	TRBD2	TRBJ2-7	TGCGCCAGCACCCTTAGCCACAGTAGCCTAGCGGTCGGGAGTATGTTCTTCTGGGAGTACTTC	CASTLSHSSLAVGSMFFWEYF
TRBV6-5	.	.	TRBJ1-2	TGTGCCAGCAGTTACGGGGGGGCAGGAACTAACTATGGCTACACCTTC	CASSYGGAGTNYGYTF
TRBV18	.	TRBD1	TRBJ1-1	TGTGCCAGCTCACAGGCGGTTGGGACAGCGAACACTGAAGCTTTCTTT	CASSQAVGTANTEAFF